This entry is about one TCR beta chain. The antigen is undetermined. As for treatment: roughly 10-day PBMC culture with coronavirus spike peptide pools or control peptides (ViraFEST assay). From the unexposed donor, CD4+ T cells were collected ahead of the COVID-19 pandemic (2011-2018). The data were taken from a study of vaccination and CD4 T cells after COVID-19. The ends were cut back, 9 bases at V and 2 bases at J, with 20 bases in the middle. The CDR3 is 16 residues long. CDR1 is MRHNA, CDR2 SNTAGT, per germline. Cultured CD4+ T cells had their DNA profiled by the Oncomine TCR Beta short-read assay. Genomic DNA extraction was carried out from cultured CD4+ T cells. Each CDR3 protein gets one entry after TCRdb re-called the PCR reads with MiXCR. The table includes some 10,000 distinct CDR3 sequences, under 35% detected once.

Sequenced input: CD4+ T cells from blood, cultured in vitro. This clonotype originated in a human donor in good health. This chain links TRBV6-4 with TRBJ2-1; D might be TRBD2 (5 bases). CDR3 coding DNA: TGTGCCAGTCCCGGGCGGGCTAGCCACCCCTACAATGAGCAGTTCTTC. Translation: CASPGRASHPYNEQFF.